Listed here is a single T cell receptor beta chain. Its antigen is undetermined. The entry originates in a study of T cell responses to AZD1222 COVID-19 vaccine. Points from the study as a whole: Vaccine-associated CD4 TCRs ranged over spike, dominating at 160-218 and 743-854. Females made up more of the donors, who were largely white British, and clonal diversity may have come out too low.

Germline V gene sequence: CDR1 SGHNT, CDR2 YYREEE (reference sequence). Trimming shortened V by 5 bases and J by 7 bases, and 19 bases separated the two germline ends. The CDR3 consists of 14 residues. Here immunoSEQ multiplex PCR was the method, and the copy in TCRdb shows in-frame clones only, minus some. Of roughly 110,000 clones in the sample, 80% to 95% were seen once. Analysis merged second doses at about 4 or about 12 weeks. The sequence was collected from an adult who received the AZD1222 COVID-19 vaccine. The chain carries TRBV5-4 and TRBJ2-7; the D gene is possibly TRBD2 (7 bases). Sequences were derived from peripheral blood, sampled 28 days after the second AZD1222 dose. The CDR3 loop is CASRLWGGAKEQYF. The CDR3 DNA is TGTGCCAGCAGGTTATGGGGGGGGGCGAAAGAGCAGTACTTC. Full variable domain (remainder filled in from reference TRBV5-4 and TRBJ2-7): ETGVTQSPTHLIKTRGQQVTLRCSSQSGHNTVSWYQQALGQGPQFIFQYYREEENGRGNFPPRFSGLQFPNYSSELNVNALELDDSALYLCASRLWGGAKEQYFGPGTRLTVT.